The clone carrying this T cell receptor beta chain was counted a few times. TCR beta CDR3 sequences were amplified from RNA transcripts. The TCR CDR3 was amplified in a first-round RT-PCR using the HTBI primer set. TCRdb reprocessed the multiplex PCR reads via MiXCR and lists one record per CDR3 protein. This sample has approximately 600,000 distinct CDR3 sequences; around 14% occur once, and the top ten carry 6.5% to 9%. This sample was taken from a study of T cells in Graves' hyperthyroidism and ophthalmopathy. Study-level information: The authors collected peripheral blood at initial diagnosis, before any treatment.

Active moderate-to-severe ophthalmopathy, Clinical Activity Score at least 3, NOSPECS at least 4, under 3 months' duration. From under 12 ml of fresh peripheral blood, PBMCs were isolated. The CDR3 has 16 residues. Germline CDR1 reads DFQATT; CDR2 reads SNEGSKA (reference sequence). The trim removed 0 bases at V and 6 bases at J, leaving 8 bases unmatched. The clonotype comes from a woman under 30 with Graves' ophthalmopathy. This sequence joins TRBV20-1 and TRBJ1-5; TRBD1 matches 10 bases. Sequenced input: blood. This CDR3 is CSARDRDRGFSQPQHF. The CDR3 DNA reads as TGCAGTGCTAGAGATAGGGACAGGGGATTCTCTCAGCCCCAGCATTTT.